A selection of T cell receptor beta chains follows, all from one sample in a study of T cells in tuberculosis. Only in-frame clones appear in the TCRdb table, and some are missing; sequencing was by immunoSEQ multiplex PCR. The sample lists 20,000 to 25,000 clones, less than 98% seen once, with roughly 6.2% in the top ten. Material for sequencing was PBMCs. The receptors shown here come from a donor aged 10 to 29 with latent tuberculosis or without tuberculosis infection. Each CDR3 is given with its conserved first and last residue. Fields, in order: V gene, D gene, clone size, J gene, CDR3 protein, CDR3 DNA. The D gene is left open where the match is weak. Clone size is given for some rows only: seen once, a few or many times, or a class if the clone is expanded.

V gene: TRBV5-1
D gene: .
clone size: .
J gene: TRBJ1-2
CDR3 protein: CASSFTPEQGYYRYGYTF
CDR3 DNA: TGCGCCAGCAGCTTTACCCCGGAACAGGGATACTATCGGTATGGCTACACCTTC

V gene: TRBV12-2
D gene: .
clone size: .
J gene: TRBJ1-6
CDR3 protein: CASRPPWEQGRANSPLHF
CDR3 DNA: TGTGCAAGTCGTCCCCCTTGGGAACAGGGACGGGCTAATTCACCCCTCCACTTT

V gene: TRBV19
D gene: TRBD1
clone size: .
J gene: TRBJ1-2
CDR3 protein: CASSRDRTLGYTF
CDR3 DNA: TGTGCCAGTAGTCGGGACAGGACCCTTGGCTACACCTTC

V gene: TRBV11-3
D gene: .
clone size: .
J gene: TRBJ2-5
CDR3 protein: CASNLGAGRGPETQYF
CDR3 DNA: TGTGCCAGCAACCTGGGGGCTGGTAGGGGTCCAGAGACCCAGTACTTC

V gene: TRBV6-5
D gene: .
clone size: .
J gene: TRBJ1-2
CDR3 protein: CASSFNTAGSRYGYTF
CDR3 DNA: TGTGCCAGCAGTTTCAACACGGCAGGGTCTAGGTATGGCTACACCTTC

V gene: TRBV12-5
D gene: .
clone size: .
J gene: TRBJ2-4
CDR3 protein: CASGLALGLRENIQYF
CDR3 DNA: TGTGCTAGTGGTTTGGCGCTTGGACTGAGGGAAAACATTCAGTACTTC

V gene: TRBV7-2
D gene: .
clone size: .
J gene: TRBJ1-2
CDR3 protein: CASSLEAPLYYGYTF
CDR3 DNA: TGTGCCAGCAGCTTAGAAGCCCCCCTCTACTATGGCTACACCTTC

V gene: TRBV5-1
D gene: .
clone size: .
J gene: TRBJ1-1
CDR3 protein: CASSLTATPMNTEAFF
CDR3 DNA: TGCGCCAGCAGCTTGACAGCTACACCCATGAACACTGAAGCTTTCTTT

V gene: TRBV12-5
D gene: .
clone size: .
J gene: TRBJ2-7
CDR3 protein: CASGLVQGEQYF
CDR3 DNA: TGTGCTAGTGGTTTGGTACAGGGTGAGCAGTACTTC

V gene: TRBV7-9
D gene: .
clone size: .
J gene: TRBJ1-1
CDR3 protein: CASSSVPADTEAFF
CDR3 DNA: TGTGCCAGCAGTAGCGTTCCGGCGGACACTGAAGCTTTCTTT

V gene: TRBV12-5
D gene: .
clone size: once
J gene: TRBJ1-2
CDR3 protein: CASGSQGIGGYTF
CDR3 DNA: TGTGCTAGTGGTTCCCAGGGGATAGGGGGCTACACCTTC

V gene: TRBV21-1
D gene: .
clone size: .
J gene: TRBJ2-5
CDR3 protein: CASSNGGETQYF
CDR3 DNA: TGTGCCAGCAGCAACGGGGGGGAGACCCAGTACTTC

V gene: TRBV30
D gene: .
clone size: .
J gene: TRBJ2-2
CDR3 protein: CAWSEKLNTGELFF
CDR3 DNA: TGTGCCTGGAGTGAGAAACTTAACACCGGGGAGCTGTTTTTT

V gene: TRBV5-1
D gene: TRBD2
clone size: .
J gene: TRBJ2-3
CDR3 protein: CASSSLWGGTDTQYF
CDR3 DNA: TGCGCCAGCAGCTCCCTTTGGGGGGGAACAGATACGCAGTATTTT

V gene: TRBV9
D gene: TRBD1
clone size: once
J gene: TRBJ2-2
CDR3 protein: CASSVETGGNTGELFF
CDR3 DNA: TGTGCCAGCAGCGTAGAAACAGGGGGGAACACCGGGGAGCTGTTTTTT

V gene: TRBV6-6
D gene: TRBD1
clone size: .
J gene: TRBJ2-2
CDR3 protein: CASSLSPGQITGELFF
CDR3 DNA: TGTGCCAGCAGTCTCAGTCCGGGACAGATTACCGGGGAGCTGTTTTTT

V gene: TRBV28
D gene: TRBD1
clone size: .
J gene: TRBJ1-4
CDR3 protein: CASSPRTGANEKLFF
CDR3 DNA: TGTGCCAGCAGTCCCCGGACAGGAGCTAATGAAAAACTGTTTTTT

V gene: TRBV19
D gene: TRBD1
clone size: .
J gene: TRBJ2-7
CDR3 protein: CASSIFSGTGGFDEQYF
CDR3 DNA: TGTGCCAGTAGTATATTTTCAGGGACAGGGGGTTTCGACGAGCAGTACTTC

V gene: TRBV5-6
D gene: .
clone size: .
J gene: TRBJ1-4
CDR3 protein: CASSLGQTNEKLFF
CDR3 DNA: TGTGCCAGCAGCTTGGGTCAGACAAATGAAAAACTGTTTTTT

V gene: TRBV4-1
D gene: .
clone size: .
J gene: TRBJ1-1
CDR3 protein: CASSQGRARGAFF
CDR3 DNA: TGCGCCAGCAGCCAGGGGCGGGCCAGGGGAGCTTTCTTT

V gene: TRBV5-1
D gene: TRBD1
clone size: .
J gene: TRBJ2-7
CDR3 protein: CASSFLRGLRQYF
CDR3 DNA: TGCGCCAGCAGCTTTTTGAGGGGGCTCCGGCAGTACTTC

V gene: TRBV27
D gene: .
clone size: .
J gene: TRBJ1-5
CDR3 protein: CASRLGASGQPQHF
CDR3 DNA: TGTGCCAGCAGATTGGGGGCGTCGGGTCAGCCCCAGCATTTT

V gene: TRBV19
D gene: TRBD2
clone size: .
J gene: TRBJ2-3
CDR3 protein: CASSLLAGFGDTQYF
CDR3 DNA: TGTGCCAGTAGCCTACTAGCGGGATTTGGAGATACGCAGTATTTT

V gene: TRBV5-6
D gene: TRBD1
clone size: once
J gene: TRBJ1-1
CDR3 protein: CASSLVTGDTEAFF
CDR3 DNA: TGTGCCAGCAGCTTGGTAACAGGGGACACTGAAGCTTTCTTT

V gene: TRBV13
D gene: .
clone size: .
J gene: TRBJ2-1
CDR3 protein: CASSPQDNEQFF
CDR3 DNA: TGTGCCAGCAGCCCCCAGGACAATGAGCAGTTCTTC

V gene: TRBV29-1
D gene: TRBD2
clone size: .
J gene: TRBJ2-3
CDR3 protein: CSVLGAGLTDTQYF
CDR3 DNA: TGCAGTGTGCTGGGAGCGGGATTAACCGATACGCAGTATTTT

V gene: TRBV6-5
D gene: TRBD2
clone size: .
J gene: TRBJ2-7
CDR3 protein: CASSYQASGGREQYF
CDR3 DNA: TGTGCCAGCAGTTACCAGGCTAGCGGGGGGCGAGAGCAGTACTTC

V gene: TRBV29-1
D gene: TRBD2
clone size: .
J gene: TRBJ2-3
CDR3 protein: CSVAKASGASTDTQYF
CDR3 DNA: TGCAGCGTCGCAAAGGCTAGCGGGGCTAGCACAGATACGCAGTATTTT

V gene: TRBV30
D gene: TRBD2
clone size: .
J gene: TRBJ2-1
CDR3 protein: CAWSVEGTSGIYEQFF
CDR3 DNA: TGTGCCTGGAGTGTAGAAGGGACTAGCGGGATTTATGAGCAGTTCTTC

V gene: TRBV9
D gene: .
clone size: .
J gene: TRBJ2-1
CDR3 protein: CASSVAGRGALVEQFF
CDR3 DNA: TGTGCCAGCAGCGTAGCGGGGCGGGGAGCACTGGTAGAGCAGTTCTTC

V gene: TRBV6-5
D gene: .
clone size: .
J gene: TRBJ1-2
CDR3 protein: CASSYSVSGDGYTF
CDR3 DNA: TGTGCCAGCAGTTACTCGGTTTCAGGGGATGGCTACACCTTC

V gene: TRBV19
D gene: .
clone size: .
J gene: TRBJ1-5
CDR3 protein: CASSIVHWEGQPQHF
CDR3 DNA: TGTGCCAGTAGTATAGTGCATTGGGAGGGACAGCCCCAGCATTTT

V gene: TRBV5-5
D gene: TRBD1
clone size: .
J gene: TRBJ1-3
CDR3 protein: CASSRGQGGGSGNTIYF
CDR3 DNA: TGTGCCAGCAGCCGGGGACAGGGAGGAGGCTCTGGAAACACCATATATTTT

V gene: TRBV4-1
D gene: .
clone size: .
J gene: TRBJ1-5
CDR3 protein: CASSSIIPGPQHF
CDR3 DNA: TGCGCCAGCAGCTCTATTATCCCAGGGCCCCAGCATTTT

V gene: TRBV27
D gene: TRBD1
clone size: .
J gene: TRBJ1-6
CDR3 protein: CASSLTGQCRCSPLHF
CDR3 DNA: TGTGCCAGCAGTTTGACGGGACAGTGCAGGTGCTCACCCCTCCACTTT

V gene: TRBV29-1
D gene: TRBD1
clone size: .
J gene: TRBJ1-1
CDR3 protein: CSVGNRDSKAFF
CDR3 DNA: TGCAGCGTAGGTAACCGGGACAGTAAAGCTTTCTTT

V gene: TRBV18
D gene: TRBD1
clone size: .
J gene: TRBJ2-7
CDR3 protein: CASSPDYGTAFMGMYEQYF
CDR3 DNA: TGTGCCAGCTCACCTGACTACGGGACAGCCTTTATGGGGATGTACGAGCAGTACTTC

V gene: TRBV5-1
D gene: .
clone size: .
J gene: TRBJ1-1
CDR3 protein: CASSLTGGTEAFF
CDR3 DNA: TGCGCCAGCAGCTTGACCGGGGGCACTGAAGCTTTCTTT

V gene: TRBV4-1
D gene: .
clone size: .
J gene: TRBJ2-5
CDR3 protein: CASGEGVGETQYF
CDR3 DNA: TGCGCCAGCGGAGAGGGTGTGGGAGAGACCCAGTACTTC

V gene: TRBV6-5
D gene: .
clone size: .
J gene: TRBJ2-1
CDR3 protein: CASSSEGGKSNEQFF
CDR3 DNA: TGTGCCAGCAGTTCCGAGGGGGGGAAATCCAATGAGCAGTTCTTC

V gene: TRBV5-1
D gene: .
clone size: .
J gene: TRBJ2-5
CDR3 protein: CASSPGTNQETQYF
CDR3 DNA: TGCGCCAGCAGCCCGGGGACAAACCAAGAGACCCAGTACTTC

V gene: TRBV11-2
D gene: .
clone size: .
J gene: TRBJ2-5
CDR3 protein: CASSLASGVGETQYF
CDR3 DNA: TGTGCCAGCAGCTTAGCGTCGGGAGTTGGAGAGACCCAGTACTTC

V gene: TRBV5-1
D gene: TRBD2
clone size: .
J gene: TRBJ2-2
CDR3 protein: CASKRTSGGRTGELFF
CDR3 DNA: TGCGCCAGCAAAAGGACTAGCGGGGGCCGGACCGGGGAGCTGTTTTTT

V gene: TRBV7-8
D gene: .
clone size: .
J gene: TRBJ2-7
CDR3 protein: CASSPLPSNEQYF
CDR3 DNA: TGTGCCAGCAGCCCGCTCCCTAGCAACGAGCAGTACTTC

V gene: TRBV15
D gene: .
clone size: .
J gene: TRBJ1-5
CDR3 protein: CATSGGQISNQPQHF
CDR3 DNA: TGTGCCACCAGCGGAGGACAGATTAGCAATCAGCCCCAGCATTTT

V gene: TRBV18
D gene: TRBD2
clone size: .
J gene: TRBJ2-7
CDR3 protein: CASSHSGTSDPEQYF
CDR3 DNA: TGTGCCAGCTCACACTCCGGGACTAGCGATCCCGAGCAGTACTTC

V gene: TRBV19
D gene: TRBD1
clone size: .
J gene: TRBJ2-2
CDR3 protein: CATSPTGTVNTGELFF
CDR3 DNA: TGTGCCACCAGCCCAACCGGGACAGTGAACACCGGGGAGCTGTTTTTT

V gene: TRBV21-1
D gene: .
clone size: .
J gene: TRBJ2-1
CDR3 protein: CASSRNRGNEQFF
CDR3 DNA: TGTGCCAGCAGCAGAAACAGGGGCAATGAGCAGTTCTTC

V gene: TRBV10-1
D gene: .
clone size: .
J gene: TRBJ2-2
CDR3 protein: CASSGSGSPTANTGELFF
CDR3 DNA: TGCGCCAGCAGTGGATCGGGATCACCTACCGCGAACACCGGGGAGCTGTTTTTT

V gene: TRBV9
D gene: .
clone size: once
J gene: TRBJ2-3
CDR3 protein: CASSVGSAAQADTQYF
CDR3 DNA: TGTGCCAGCAGCGTAGGGTCGGCGGCCCAAGCTGATACGCAGTATTTT

V gene: TRBV18
D gene: .
clone size: .
J gene: TRBJ1-2
CDR3 protein: CASSPAAGPNYGYTF
CDR3 DNA: TGTGCCAGCTCACCAGCGGCAGGGCCAAACTATGGCTACACCTTC

V gene: TRBV6-5
D gene: .
clone size: .
J gene: TRBJ1-5
CDR3 protein: CASSYSRDSNQPQHF
CDR3 DNA: TGTGCCAGCAGTTACTCGAGGGATAGCAATCAGCCCCAGCATTTT

V gene: TRBV6-1
D gene: TRBD1
clone size: few
J gene: TRBJ1-2
CDR3 protein: CASTRTGGQYGYTF
CDR3 DNA: TGTGCCAGCACTCGGACAGGGGGGCAGTATGGCTACACCTTC

V gene: TRBV5-6
D gene: .
clone size: .
J gene: TRBJ2-3
CDR3 protein: CASSSVSITFTDTQYF
CDR3 DNA: TGTGCCAGCAGCTCGGTCTCGATTACCTTCACAGATACGCAGTATTTT

V gene: TRBV18
D gene: .
clone size: .
J gene: TRBJ1-1
CDR3 protein: CASSPAGNTEAFF
CDR3 DNA: TGTGCCAGCTCACCGGCGGGGAACACTGAAGCTTTCTTT

V gene: TRBV19
D gene: TRBD2
clone size: .
J gene: TRBJ2-7
CDR3 protein: CASSWGGDYEQYF
CDR3 DNA: TGTGCCAGTAGCTGGGGGGGTGACTACGAGCAGTACTTC

V gene: TRBV7-9
D gene: .
clone size: .
J gene: TRBJ1-1
CDR3 protein: CASSPEVVTALNTEAFF
CDR3 DNA: TGTGCCAGCAGCCCGGAGGTAGTTACGGCTCTGAACACTGAAGCTTTCTTT